These 12 T cell receptor beta chains were all obtained from the same sample, sequenced in a study of beta chain features in type 1 diabetes. Study-level points and caveats: There was a moderate but significant shortening of TCRB CDR3s in all four CD4+ subsets of Type 1 diabetes patients.

What was sequenced were expressed TCRB transcripts, since all of the isolated RNA had been reverse transcribed. The table came from immunoSEQ multiplex PCR; TCRdb's copy has only in-frame clones and leaves some out. The sample shows more than 15,000 clones, about 70% of them seen only once. No antigen is known for these receptors. Material for sequencing was stem cell memory CD4+ T cells from blood. These receptors were taken from a man aged 25 to 40 with type 1 diabetes.

The rearrangement uses TRBV7-2 and TRBJ2-7, with TRBD1 matching 10 bases. The junction had 3 bases not matched to a gene; V was cut back by 5 bases and J by 2 bases. Germline CDR1 SGHTA, CDR2 FQGNSA. CDR3 length equals 14 residues. CDR3 protein: CASSRDRGPYEQYF. In DNA form, the CDR3 reads TGTGCCAGCAGCCGAGACAGGGGGCCCTACGAGCAGTACTTC.

This clone was found once. The chain employs TRBV11-2 and TRBJ2-3; the match to TRBD2 covers 12 bases. The CDR3 length is 17 residues. V lost 5 bases to trimming and J lost 2 bases; unmatched junction nucleotides: 8. Germline-derived CDR1 and CDR2 are SGHAT and FQNNGV. In nucleotides, the CDR3 is TGTGCCAGCAGCCAGACCGCTAGCGGGGGGGCCACAGATACGCAGTATTTT. Translated: CASSQTASGGATDTQYF.

This chain connects TRBV29-1 to TRBJ2-5, with TRBD2 identical over 10 bases. The CDR3 covers 14 residues. The germline CDR1 and CDR2 sequences are SQVTM and ANQGSEA. J gave up 3 bases and V 4 bases, and 5 bases lay outside the gene matches. The CDR3 nucleotides read TGCAGCGTTGCAAGAAGCGGGGGGGAAGAGACCCAGTACTTC. Its protein product is CSVARSGGEETQYF.

The CDR3 sequence is CASMPSAWSDTQYF. Written as DNA, the CDR3 is TGTGCCAGCATGCCTAGCGCGTGGTCAGATACGCAGTATTTT. The chain carries TRBV2 and TRBJ2-3; D may be TRBD2 (6 bases). Germline lookup yields CDR1 SNHLY and CDR2 FYNNEI. Trimming stripped 7 bases from V and 4 bases from J, with 15 bases between. CDR3 length: 14 residues. Using reference TRBV2 and TRBJ2-3 for the parts outside the CDR3, the full variable domain is EPEVTQTPSHQVTQMGQEVILRCVPISNHLYFYWYRQILGQKVEFLVSFYNNEISEKSEIFDDQFSVERPDGSNFTLKIRSTKLEDSAMYFCASMPSAWSDTQYFGPGTRLTVL.

The rearrangement uses TRBV4-3 and TRBJ2-1, with TRBD2 identical over 16 bases. Germline assignment: CDR1 LGHNA and CDR2 YSLEER. The CDR3 extends over 15 amino acids. The V gene end was trimmed by 3 bases and the J gene end by 7 bases; junction bases not matched to a gene: 0. The CDR3 DNA follows: TGCGCCAGCAGCCAGGGACTAGCGGGGGGGAATGAGCAGTTCTTC. Amino acids: CASSQGLAGGNEQFF.

This chain uses TRBV7-2 with TRBJ2-2; 11 nucleotides agree with TRBD2. The V gene end was trimmed by 5 bases and the J gene end by 4 bases; junction bases not matched to a gene: 6. The germline V gene has CDR1 SGHTA and CDR2 FQGNSA. The CDR3 consists of 16 residues. CDR3 region: CASSPSGGTGTGELFF. The CDR3 nucleotides are TGTGCCAGCAGCCCTAGCGGGGGGACGGGCACCGGGGAGCTGTTTTTT.

The rearrangement links TRBV6-1 to TRBJ2-4; D is possibly TRBD2 (5 bases). CDR3 length: 17 residues. Per the germline V gene, CDR1 is MNHNS and CDR2 is SASEGT. Trimming removed 3 bases from V and 2 bases from J, with 17 bases in between. In DNA, the CDR3 is TGTGCCAGCAGTGATTGGGAGAGGAGGTTGTCCAAAAACATTCAGTACTTC. Protein product: CASSDWERRLSKNIQYF.

This chain uses TRBV11-2 with TRBJ1-2; D is possibly TRBD1 (5 bases). Trimming stripped 1 base from V and 3 bases from J, with 9 bases between. The length of the CDR3 is 14 residues. Germline assignment: CDR1 SGHAT and CDR2 FQNNGV. In DNA form, the CDR3 reads TGTGCCAGCAGCTTAGCAGGGTTGGACTATGGCTACACCTTC. This gives the protein CASSLAGLDYGYTF.

This clone was seen more than once but under ten times. The J gene is TRBJ2-1, the V gene TRBV4-2; 7 bases map to TRBD1. The trim removed 0 bases at V and 6 bases at J, leaving 11 bases unmatched. Germline lookup yields CDR1 LGHNA and CDR2 YNFKEQ. This CDR3 region has 17 residues. The CDR3 nucleotides are TGTGCCAGCAGCCAAGATGTGGGACAGACTACCTTCAATGAGCAGTTCTTC. The encoded protein is CASSQDVGQTTFNEQFF.

The DNA of the CDR3 is TGTGCCAGCAGTTCCCTACCCATGAGTAGCGGGGGTGAGCAGTACTTC. Translating gives CASSSLPMSSGGEQYF. The chain carries TRBV28 and TRBJ2-7; TRBD2 matches at 9 bases. V lost 4 bases to trimming and J lost 7 bases; unmatched junction nucleotides: 14. There are 16 residues in the CDR3. Looked up from germline, CDR1 is MDHEN and CDR2 is SYDVKM.

V is TRBV28 and J is TRBJ2-2; TRBD1 matches at 9 bases. The CDR3 is made up of 16 amino acids. V was pared by 2 bases and J by 6 bases, with 7 bases of the junction left unmatched. Per the germline V gene, CDR1 is MDHEN and CDR2 is SYDVKM. The CDR3 DNA follows: TGTGCCAGCAGTTTACCAGGGACAGGGTTCTCCGGGGAGCTGTTTTTT. Amino acids: CASSLPGTGFSGELFF.

This clone was counted between two and nine times. The chain joins TRBV7-2 to TRBJ2-2, with a possible D match to TRBD1 (6 bases). The CDR3 runs 14 residues. V was shortened by 3 bases and J by 7 bases, with 12 bases between the two germline ends. Germline-derived CDR1 and CDR2 are SGHTA and FQGNSA. As DNA, the CDR3 is TGTGCCAGCAGCTTTCTAGGGGGAGACGGGGAGCTGTTTTTT. Translated, it gives CASSFLGGDGELFF.